A single sample gave rise to the 26 T cell receptor beta chains below, sequenced in a study of shared clonotypes between healthy human individuals. Terminally differentiated effector memory CD45RA+ cells were left out of the naive CD8 fraction, which was CD45RO-negative and positively selected for CCR7. Profiling relied on immunoSEQ multiplex PCR, and the TCRdb table lists in-frame clones only, not all of them. The data hold millions of clones, with about 94% observed a single time. What was sequenced was naive CD8+ T cells sorted from blood. The receptor source for this set is a man younger than 35 in good health.

The gene calls are TRBV11-2 and TRBJ2-3, with TRBD1 matching 8 bases. CDR1 and CDR2 (germline): SGHAT, FQNNGV. There are 14 residues in the CDR3. V shed 8 bases and J 5 bases; nucleotides not matched to a gene: 9. CDR3 protein: CASPCQGAGDTQYF. CDR3 nucleotides: TGTGCCAGCCCTTGTCAGGGGGCAGGAGATACGCAGTATTTT.

The chain links TRBV4-3 to TRBJ1-2, with 8 bases matching TRBD1. V lost 3 bases, J lost 7 bases, and 16 bases stayed unmatched. Looked up from germline, CDR1 is LGHNA and CDR2 is YSLEER. The CDR3 loop spans 17 amino acids. The DNA for the CDR3 is TGCGCCAGCAGCCAGTACCCGGCGACAGGGGCCCAGGGTGGCTACACCTTC. It codes for CASSQYPATGAQGGYTF.

The chain uses TRBV7-6 and TRBJ2-3, with TRBD2 identical over 7 bases. J lost 5 bases, V lost 2 bases, and 7 bases had no gene match. Looked up from germline, CDR1 is SGHVS and CDR2 is FNYEAQ. The CDR3 totals 15 residues. The CDR3 protein is CASSLRLAAVDTQYF. CDR3 bases: TGTGCCAGCAGCTTAAGGCTAGCGGCAGTAGATACGCAGTATTTT.

The V call is TRBV5-6, the J call TRBJ2-3; D is ambiguous. The CDR3 sequence is 16 residues long. V lost 0 bases to trimming and J lost 1 base, with 12 bases between them. Germline CDR1 reads SGHDT; CDR2 reads YYEEEE. CDR3 in amino acids: CASSLGIIFGTDTQYF. The DNA for the CDR3 is TGTGCCAGCAGCTTGGGAATCATATTCGGCACAGATACGCAGTATTTT.

The chain couples TRBV7-9 to TRBJ2-5; 8 bases match TRBD1. Germline trimming cut 3 bases from V and 5 bases from J; bases unmatched to any gene: 5. The V gene's germline CDR1 is SEHNR and CDR2 FQNEAQ (reference sequence). CDR3 length equals 14 residues. CDR3 amino acids: CASSFGDRFETQYF. Written as DNA, the CDR3 is TGTGCCAGCAGCTTTGGGGACAGGTTCGAGACCCAGTACTTC. Together with reference TRBV7-9 and TRBJ2-5, the CDR3 gives the full variable domain: DTGVSQNPRHKITKRGQNVTFRCDPISEHNRLYWYRQTLGQGPEFLTYFQNEAQLEKSRLLSDRFSAERPKGSFSTLEIQRTEQGDSAMYLCASSFGDRFETQYFGPGTRLLVL.

Regarding this clone: The same CDR3 arises from other DNA sequences in this sample as well. The chain couples TRBV7-2 to TRBJ2-7; D unresolved. The CDR3 runs 12 residues. The V gene's germline CDR1 is SGHTA and CDR2 FQGNSA. V was pared by 5 bases and J by 4 bases, with 9 bases between. The CDR3 DNA follows: TGTGCCAGCAGCCCTACTGGATACGAGCAGTACTTC. Translation: CASSPTGYEQYF. Drawing the rest from reference TRBV7-2 and TRBJ2-7, the complete variable domain is GAGVSQSPSNKVTEKGKDVELRCDPISGHTALYWYRQSLGQGLEFLIYFQGNSAPDKSGLPSDRFSAERTGGSVSTLTIQRTQQEDSAVYLCASSPTGYEQYFGPGTRLTVT.

The chain joins TRBV9 to TRBJ2-3, with unresolved D. The germline V gene has CDR1 SGDLS and CDR2 YYNGEE. The CDR3 is 16 amino acids. Trimming removed 0 bases at V and 3 bases at J, with 14 bases between. The CDR3 here is CASSVAGSVGTDTQYF. The CDR3 coding sequence is TGTGCCAGCAGCGTAGCTGGCTCGGTGGGAACAGATACGCAGTATTTT.

The chain links TRBV2 to TRBJ2-7, with 8 bases aligning to TRBD2. Germline values: CDR1 SNHLY, CDR2 FYNNEI. With 8 bases clipped from V and 7 bases from J, the junction kept 10 bases outside the gene matches. The CDR3 has 13 amino acids. The CDR3 region has the DNA TGTGCCAGCCCTACCGGGACTAGTGGAGAGCAGTACTTC. Protein: CASPTGTSGEQYF.

This chain links TRBV5-1 with TRBJ1-1; no reliable D call. The germline V and J ends were trimmed by 2 bases and 1 base, with 12 bases remaining between them. In germline, CDR1 is SGHRS, CDR2 YFSETQ. This CDR3 comprises 15 residues. The CDR3 region has the DNA TGCGCCAGCAGCTTCCGGGCCCACGGGAACACTGAAGCTTTCTTT. Protein sequence: CASSFRAHGNTEAFF.

V is TRBV10-1 and J is TRBJ2-7; 9 bases fit TRBD1. The CDR3 covers 15 residues. Germline CDR1 WNHNN, CDR2 SYGVQD (reference sequence). Trimming cost V 0 bases and J 6 bases; bases outside gene matches: 6. The CDR3 protein is CASSESGTGSLEQYF. CDR3 bases: TGCGCCAGCAGTGAGTCCGGGACAGGGTCACTCGAGCAGTACTTC.

The V call is TRBV10-3, the J call TRBJ1-2; D remains ambiguous. The CDR3 runs to 14 residues. Deletions cut 0 bases from V and 8 bases from J, with 13 bases between. CDR1 and CDR2 from the germline V gene are ENHRY and SYGVKD. CDR3 sequence (DNA): TGTGCCATCAGTGAGTCGGAGGGTGGCCGGGGCTACACCTTC. Translated: CAISESEGGRGYTF.

This chain links TRBV11-2 with TRBJ2-6; D tentatively fits TRBD1 or TRBD2 (5 bases each). The CDR3 is 17 residues long. Trimming took 5 bases from V and 0 from J, leaving 14 bases between them. CDR1 SGHAT and CDR2 FQNNGV come from the germline V gene. CDR3 residues: CASSPGPGLSGANVLTF. Written as DNA, the CDR3 is TGTGCCAGCAGCCCGGGACCGGGCCTCTCTGGGGCCAACGTCCTGACTTTC.

The rearrangement links TRBV6-4 to TRBJ1-5, with TRBD1 matching over 11 bases. V trimming: 0 bases; J trimming: 1 base; junction bases outside the gene matches: 14. The CDR3 is made up of 21 amino acids. In germline, CDR1 is MRHNA, CDR2 SNTAGT. The CDR3 reads CASSDSDFPGQGDWSNQPQHF. The DNA of the CDR3 is TGTGCCAGCAGTGACTCCGACTTTCCGGGACAGGGGGATTGGAGCAATCAGCCCCAGCATTTT.

The chain couples TRBV21-1 to TRBJ2-3. TRBV21-1 is a pseudogene segment. This CDR3 is built from 13 residues. CDR3 sequence reads: CASIPRSADTQYF. The DNA of the CDR3 is TGTGCCAGCATCCCAAGGTCGGCAGATACGCAGTATTTT.

This chain links TRBV7-9 with TRBJ2-1; TRBD1 agrees at 9 bases. V was clipped by 2 bases and J by 8 bases; unmatched bases: 4. This CDR3 is 14 amino acids long. From germline, CDR1 is SEHNR and CDR2 FQNEAQ (reference sequence). CDR3 amino acids: CASSLWTGADEQFF. DNA of the CDR3: TGTGCCAGCAGCTTATGGACAGGGGCCGATGAGCAGTTCTTC.

This chain joins TRBV5-6 and TRBJ2-7; 10 positions agree with TRBD2. The CDR3 covers 17 residues. Per the germline V gene, CDR1 is SGHDT and CDR2 is YYEEEE. Trimming cost V 5 bases and J 4 bases; bases outside gene matches: 15. In DNA form, the CDR3 reads TGTGCCAGCAGGGGGGGATGGCTAGCGGGAGATGATTACGAGCAGTACTTC. The encoded protein is CASRGGWLAGDDYEQYF.

The chain is built from TRBV4-3 and TRBJ2-3, with D possibly matching TRBD1 (6 bases). The V and J ends lost 1 base and 1 base respectively, with 12 bases between them. The CDR3 is made up of 16 amino acids. Germline CDR1 reads LGHNA; CDR2 reads YSLEER. This chain's CDR3 is CASSQGTAPRTDTQYF. DNA for the CDR3: TGCGCCAGCAGCCAAGGGACAGCCCCTCGCACAGATACGCAGTATTTT.

The chain recombines TRBV6-1 with TRBJ2-3; a possible D gene is TRBD2 (7 bases). This CDR3 region has 17 residues. The germline V and J ends were trimmed by 2 bases and 2 bases, with 17 bases remaining between them. Germline CDR1 reads MNHNS; CDR2 reads SASEGT. CDR3 loop: CASSEPYREGFTDTQYF. The CDR3 DNA follows: TGTGCCAGCAGTGAACCGTACAGGGAGGGGTTCACAGATACGCAGTATTTT.

The chain combines TRBV7-2 with TRBJ1-2; 7 bases match TRBD1. CDR3 length: 13 residues. Per the germline V gene, CDR1 is SGHTA and CDR2 is FQGNSA. J gave up 5 bases and V 5 bases, and 5 bases lay outside the gene matches. The CDR3 sequence is CASSLSTGYGYTF. CDR3 in DNA: TGTGCCAGCAGCCTATCGACAGGGTATGGCTACACCTTC.

The chain joins TRBV14 to TRBJ2-7; 12 bases are a match to TRBD2. Germline CDR1 is SGHDN and CDR2 is FVKESK. This CDR3 spans 18 amino acids. Losses at the gene ends were 4 bases for V and 0 bases for J; bases not matched to a gene: 10. DNA of the CDR3: TGTGCCAGCAGCCCAGGACTAGCGGGGACCTCGAGCTCCTACGAGCAGTACTTC. Protein: CASSPGLAGTSSSYEQYF.

This chain uses TRBV4-1 with TRBJ1-1; D is undetermined. Germline CDR1 MGHRA, CDR2 YSYEKL. Trimming left V 0 bases short and J 5 bases short, with 7 bases between. The CDR3 covers 13 residues. The CDR3 coding sequence is TGCGCCAGCAGCCAAGATTTCGGGACTGAAGCTTTCTTT. Protein product: CASSQDFGTEAFF.

The rearrangement links TRBV30 to TRBJ1-2; D gene uncertain. The ends were cut back, 5 bases at V and 0 bases at J, with 13 bases in the middle. Per germline, CDR1 GTSNPN and CDR2 SVGIG (reference sequence). The length of the CDR3 is 14 residues. The CDR3 here is CAWSPKGSNYGYTF. CDR3 DNA: TGTGCCTGGTCCCCGAAGGGCTCTAACTATGGCTACACCTTC.

For this clone: Its ends do not fully match the called genes, so a read error is possible. The chain links TRBV7-7 to TRBJ2-5, with 11 bases aligning to TRBD2. This CDR3 region has 15 residues. Per germline, CDR1 SSHAT and CDR2 FNYEAQ (reference sequence). This CDR3 reads CASSLTGTSGETQYF. The CDR3 DNA reads TGTGCTAGCAGCTTAACCGGGACTAGCGGAGAGACCCAGTACTTC.

The chain recombines TRBV5-6 with TRBJ1-2; perhaps TRBD1 as D (5 bases). The germline V and J ends were trimmed by 3 bases and 3 bases, with 12 bases remaining between them. The CDR3 extends over 14 amino acids. From germline, CDR1 is SGHDT and CDR2 YYEEEE. This chain's CDR3 is CASSSPSRDYGYTF. Here the CDR3 DNA reads TGTGCCAGCAGCTCGCCGTCCAGGGACTATGGCTACACCTTC. Full variable domain (remainder filled in from reference TRBV5-6 and TRBJ1-2): DAGVTQSPTHLIKTRGQQVTLRCSPKSGHDTVSWYQQALGQGPQFIFQYYEEEERQRGNFPDRFSGHQFPNYSSELNVNALLLGDSALYLCASSSPSRDYGYTFGSGTRLTVV.

This sequence joins TRBV27 and TRBJ2-7; the D gene is possibly TRBD1 (6 bases). V dropped 3 bases and J dropped 3 bases, with 15 bases sitting between them. The CDR3 consists of 15 residues. Germline V gene data show CDR1 as MNHEY and CDR2 as SMNVEV (reference sequence). The CDR3 sequence: CASSLTGSPFYEQYF. In DNA form, the CDR3 reads TGTGCCAGCAGTTTGACAGGCTCCCCCTTCTACGAGCAGTACTTC.

CDR3 sequence reads: CAWNSGGYEQYF. CDR3 sequence (DNA): TGTGCCTGGAATTCAGGGGGCTACGAGCAGTACTTC. This chain joins TRBV30 and TRBJ2-7; 7 nucleotides agree with TRBD1. V lost 4 bases, J lost 3 bases, and 3 bases stayed unmatched. The CDR3 totals 12 residues. CDR1 GTSNPN and CDR2 SVGIG come from the germline V gene (reference sequence).